The rows below give T cell receptor beta chains drawn from one sample of a study of identifying expanded T cells in peripheral blood. TCRdb keeps only in-frame clones here, not all; method: immunoSEQ multiplex PCR. The sample lists some 95,000 clones, roughly 90% seen once, with approximately 5.2% in the top ten. Sequencing was carried out using blood. The source of these receptors is a person between 18 and 75 years old in good health. CDR3s include the opening cysteine and the closing phenylalanine or tryptophan. Each record gives: J gene, D gene, CDR3 length, clone size, V gene, CDR3 protein, CDR3 DNA. The D gene is left open where the match is weak. The size entry is marked missing in some rows and otherwise reads once, few, many or a size class.

>TRBJ1-1|NA|14|NA|TRBV6-5
CASSSRQAGTEAFF
TGTGCCAGCAGTTCCCGACAGGCGGGGACTGAAGCTTTCTTT
>TRBJ2-1|NA|17|NA|TRBV5-1
CASSFPLTGVAYNEQFF
TGCGCCAGCAGCTTTCCCTTAACGGGAGTTGCCTACAATGAGCAGTTCTTC
>TRBJ1-1|NA|12|NA|TRBV2
CATRGWQGQAFF
TGTGCCACCAGGGGATGGCAGGGGCAAGCTTTCTTT
>TRBJ1-1|NA|14|NA|TRBV12-5
CASGGDGKRTEAFF
TGTGCTAGTGGGGGGGACGGGAAGAGGACTGAAGCTTTCTTT
>TRBJ2-1|TRBD2|15|NA|TRBV7-9
CASSLVGRARNEQFF
TGTGCCAGCAGCTTAGTCGGGAGGGCCCGCAATGAGCAGTTCTTC
>TRBJ1-2|NA|13|NA|TRBV5-1
CASSSRGDYGYTF
TGCGCCAGCAGCTCCAGGGGCGACTATGGCTACACCTTC
>TRBJ1-4|TRBD1|15|NA|TRBV6-5
CASSSRDRFIEKLFF
TGTGCCAGCAGTTCAAGGGACAGGTTTATTGAAAAACTGTTTTTT
>TRBJ2-7|NA|16|NA|TRBV11-3
CASSPHGQQSSYEQYF
TGTGCCAGCAGCCCCCACGGACAGCAGAGCTCCTACGAGCAGTACTTC
>TRBJ1-1|NA|15|once|TRBV9
CASSVSGHLNTEAFF
TGTGCCAGCAGCGTGAGCGGACACTTGAACACTGAAGCTTTCTTT
>TRBJ2-6|NA|18|NA|TRBV15
CATSRVGGAESGANVLTF
TGTGCCACCAGCAGAGTTGGGGGGGCTGAATCCGGGGCCAACGTCCTGACTTTC
>TRBJ2-1|TRBD2|16|NA|TRBV13
CASSLGGLAAYNEQFF
TGTGCCAGCAGCTTAGGGGGACTAGCGGCCTACAATGAGCAGTTCTTC
>TRBJ1-2|NA|15|NA|TRBV4-1
CASSQGPGQNYGYTF
TGCGCCAGCAGCCAAGGACCCGGTCAGAACTATGGCTACACCTTC
>TRBJ1-3|NA|14|NA|TRBV6-6
CASSYRAVGNTIYF
TGTGCCAGCAGTTACCGCGCTGTTGGAAACACCATATATTTT
>TRBJ1-2|TRBD1|15|NA|TRBV2
CASTRDRGLDYGYTF
TGTGCCAGCACCCGGGACAGGGGGCTGGACTATGGCTACACCTTC
>TRBJ2-3|NA|11|NA|TRBV6-1
CAIPTSAGHMF
TGTGCCATCCCAACATCTGCGGGACACATGTTT
>TRBJ1-1|TRBD1|14|NA|TRBV10-3
CAISDGTVNTEAFF
TGTGCCATCAGTGACGGGACAGTGAACACTGAAGCTTTCTTT